The text below deals with one T cell receptor beta chain. This clonotype was seen a handful of times. The specificity of this receptor is unknown. No quality values exist for individual bases; no much larger clone is one base distant. PBMCs were isolated by Ficoll-Paque density gradient centrifugation. This sample was taken from a study of T-cell memory formation after mild COVID-19 (dated by TCRdb to the early 2020s). For context, the study as a whole: TCR sequence clusters from the two donors were found to be largely donor specific. T-cell clones expanding and contracting after mild COVID-19 in two donors were tracked by longitudinal TCRalpha and TCRbeta repertoire sequencing. The cohort was made up of two young adult volunteers, one female and one male, who were previously healthy.

TCRdb lists the instrument as Illumina NovaSeq 6000. cDNA libraries for TCRalpha and TCRbeta were prepared by 5'RACE using constant-segment primers, with sample barcodes and unique molecular identifiers added. RNA was extracted from every sample with Trizol reagent. The libraries were amplified in two PCR steps, and the second step added a second sample barcode and Illumina TruSeq adapters. The libraries were sequenced on an Illumina NovaSeq using 2 x 150 bp paired-end reads. Regarding the original processing steps: Reads were demultiplexed and collapsed into UMI-guided consensus sequences with migec v1.2.7. Using mixcr v2.1.11, the UMI consensuses were aligned to TRA and TRB V and J templates and assembled into clonotypes. Expanded or contracted clonotypes were those called significant by both edgeR and NoisET, with noise models trained on biological replicates. For edgeR calls, the cutoffs were a false discovery rate-adjusted p below 0.01 and a log2 fold-change threshold of 1. As an exploratory analysis of dynamics, max-normalized trajectories of the 1000 most abundant clonotypes were examined with PCA combined with hierarchical clustering. Separately sequenced CD4+ and CD8+ repertoires were used to assign a CD4 or CD8 phenotype to each responding clone. The public sequencing data were trimmed at Q25 with fastp and processed into clonotypes with MiXCR by TCRdb, which kept only in-frame beta chains. All rows with the same CDR3 protein become a single entry with the most common DNA and genes. TCRdb, not the original authors, processed these V and J calls. Within this sample are around 300,000 distinct CDR3 sequences, with 15% to 20% of them counted one time only. Of the sample, roughly 20% is held by the ten largest clones.

On the study overall, not on this receptor specifically: Contracting CD4+ clones appeared mostly in the CM and EM memory subsets, whereas CD8+ clones were enriched in EMRA. Clones that contracted from day 15 to 85 showed balanced CD4/CD8 phenotypes, whereas a second wave of clones that expanded from day 15 to 37 leaned towards CD4+. Only a couple of mild cases were covered by the study, and larger cohorts that include severe cases with pre-infection samples were considered necessary. SARS-CoV-2 specificity of the second-wave clones peaking on day 37 was not confirmed. Some responding clones were found in pre-infection memory, which suggests that pre-existing cross-reactive memory T cells took part in the SARS-CoV-2 response.

Sequencing input: PBMCs or a T cell subset sorted from them (not recorded which). The receptor's source is a man between 18 and 29 years old who had mild COVID-19 (a few samples of this study predate the infection). The sample titles of this study are shuffled in the database, so cell type and time point are left out; the donor was told from shared clones.

In nucleotides, the sequence is TGTGCCAGCAGCTCAGCGGGGGGGCCAATTGAAACGCAGTATTTT. Translated, it gives CASSSAGGPIETQYF. Recombination connected TRBV12-3 or TRBV12-4 to TRBJ2-3; 10 junctional bases match TRBD2. The CDR3 measures 15 amino acids from cysteine to phenylalanine. Left in the record is the CDR3 DNA by itself, 45 bases read in frame from the first base. V is trimmed back by 6 bases and J by 9 bases, and the junction contains 12 bases that no gene match accounts for.